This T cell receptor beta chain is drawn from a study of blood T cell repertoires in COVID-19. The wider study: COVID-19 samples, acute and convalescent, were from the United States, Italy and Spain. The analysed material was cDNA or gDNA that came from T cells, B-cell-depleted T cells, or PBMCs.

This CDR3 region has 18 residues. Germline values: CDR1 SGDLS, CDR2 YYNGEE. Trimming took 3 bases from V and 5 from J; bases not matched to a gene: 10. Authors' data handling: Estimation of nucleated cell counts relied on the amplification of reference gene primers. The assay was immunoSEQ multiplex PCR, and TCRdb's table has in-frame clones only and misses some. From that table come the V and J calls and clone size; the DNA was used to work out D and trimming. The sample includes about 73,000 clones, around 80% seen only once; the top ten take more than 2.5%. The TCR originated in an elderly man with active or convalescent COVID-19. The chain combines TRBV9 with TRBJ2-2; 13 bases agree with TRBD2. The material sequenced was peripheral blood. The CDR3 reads CASSGGLAGEIGTGELFF. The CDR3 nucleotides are TGTGCCAGCAGCGGCGGACTAGCGGGAGAGATTGGGACCGGGGAGCTGTTTTTT.